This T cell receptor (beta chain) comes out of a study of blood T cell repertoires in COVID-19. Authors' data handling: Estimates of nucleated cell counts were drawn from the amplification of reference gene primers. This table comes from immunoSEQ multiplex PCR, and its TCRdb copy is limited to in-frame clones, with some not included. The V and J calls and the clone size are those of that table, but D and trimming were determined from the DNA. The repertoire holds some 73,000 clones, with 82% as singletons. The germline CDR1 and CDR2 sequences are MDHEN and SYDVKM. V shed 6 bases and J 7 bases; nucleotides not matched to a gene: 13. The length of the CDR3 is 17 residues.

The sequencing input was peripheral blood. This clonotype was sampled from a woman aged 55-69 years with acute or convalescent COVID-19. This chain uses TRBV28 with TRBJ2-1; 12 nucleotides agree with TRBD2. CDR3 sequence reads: CASSRRASGGARNEQFF. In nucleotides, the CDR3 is TGTGCCAGCAGCCGGCGGGCTAGCGGGGGGGCCAGGAATGAGCAGTTCTTC.